The T cell receptor beta chain under discussion was sequenced for a study of CXCR3-negative and CXCR3-positive naive CD8 T cells. As concerns this clonotype: Its specificity is not known.

CDR1 is DFQATT, CDR2 SNEGSKA, per germline (reference sequence). The CDR3 length is 16 residues. Notes on the study in general: Cryopreservation partially lowered CXCR3 expression, so most assays used fresh PBMCs.

UMI-labeled TRB cDNA libraries were prepared by 5' RACE. For each CDR3 protein, TCRdb gives one entry from its re-call of the 5' RACE reads, without DNA. The sample spans about 39,000 distinct CDR3 sequences; the ten largest clones claim around 1.5%. This receptor was obtained from a human donor in good health. Some clones in this sample may be carry-over from other donors' samples. This chain links TRBV20-1 with TRBJ1-5; TCRdb returns TRBD1, unconfirmable since there is no DNA. Input material: naive CXCR3- CD8+ T cells from blood. Specified subset: CD45RO-CCR7+CD27+CD95- naive CD8+ T cells lacking CXCR3 (TNR3-). CDR3 sequence reads: CSARTGVWDSNQPQHF.